One T cell receptor (beta chain) is described in this entry. This sample stems from a study of cytomegalovirus exposure and HLA in healthy donors. Method: immunoSEQ multiplex PCR; TCRdb's copy keeps in-frame clones and lacks some. The sample lists roughly 130,000 clones, over 85% occurring once. The germline V gene has CDR1 SGHDT and CDR2 YYEEEE. Trimming cost V 4 bases and J 0 bases, with 13 bases left between them. The CDR3 runs to 16 residues. This sequence originates from a man aged 25 to 40 in good health and CMV-seronegative. Sequencing used PBMCs. The chain links TRBV5-6 to TRBJ1-4; D remains unclear. The CDR3 sequence: CASSLLEAATNEKLFF. The CDR3, as DNA: TGTGCCAGCAGCCTCCTGGAGGCTGCAACTAATGAAAAACTGTTTTTT.